These 3 T cell receptor beta chains came from one sample sequenced in a study of spatial heterogeneity in lung cancer. Time point given: sample taken at primary tumor resection. TCRdb reprocessed the 5' RACE reads with MiXCR, giving one entry per CDR3 protein. Found here are about 48,000 distinct CDR3 sequences, roughly 5.2% of them singletons; the top ten hold roughly 11%. Sequencing was performed on PBMCs, taken at surgery. These receptors were taken from a male donor with early-stage non-small cell lung cancer.

This clonotype came up many times. This chain connects TRBV12-3 or TRBV12-4 to TRBJ1-1; D unclear. CDR3 length: 13 amino acids. Trimming left V 6 bases short and J 1 base short, with 9 bases between. The CDR3, as DNA: TGTGCCAGCAGAACCGGACGGAACACTGAAGCTTTCTTT. This translates into CASRTGRNTEAFF.

This clonotype was seen many times. The CDR3 DNA reads TGCAGCGTTCTTGGGAACACTGAAGCTTTCTTT. It specifies CSVLGNTEAFF. V usage is TRBV29-1 and J usage is TRBJ1-1, with D hard to call. The V and J ends lost 5 bases and 1 base respectively, with 5 bases between them. The CDR3 loop spans 11 amino acids. Germline-derived CDR1 and CDR2 are SQVTM and ANQGSEA.

This clonotype was found a few times. This rearrangement joins TRBV5-6 to TRBJ2-1; possibly TRBD2 for D (6 bases). Germline loops: CDR1 SGHDT, CDR2 YYEEEE. V was shortened by 7 bases and J by 0 bases, with 17 bases between the two germline ends. This CDR3 region has 16 residues. The CDR3 nucleotides are TGTGCCAGCGGAGACCTGCTAGCGAGCTCCTACAATGAGCAGTTCTTC. This gives the protein CASGDLLASSYNEQFF.